What follows are 2 T cell receptor beta chains derived from one specimen sequenced in a study of blood T cell repertoires in COVID-19 (dated by TCRdb to 2018 to 2020). The protocol used for the library was the immunoSEQ multiplex PCR assay. Not all clones reach the TCRdb copy of this immuneACCESS table, which keeps in-frame sequences only. Checked studies attribute under half of the gap to unresolved V genes and leave the rest unexplained. The sample contains about 490,000 clones, 80% to 90% of them found a single time. The ten largest account for roughly 3.2% of the sample. The sequenced sample consisted of peripheral blood. The receptor source for this set is a human donor in a cohort sampled during active COVID-19.

The chain carries TRBV7-9 and TRBJ1-4; 7 bases line up with TRBD1. The CDR3 sequence is 14 residues long. The germline V gene encodes CDR1 SEHNR and CDR2 FQNEAQ (reference sequence). V trimming: 7 bases; J trimming: 8 bases; junction bases outside the gene matches: 10. CDR3 in DNA: TGTGCCAGCAAAGTGGGGACAGCGGACGAAAAACTGTTTTTT. Encoded protein: CASKVGTADEKLFF.

The chain uses TRBV11-1 and TRBJ2-7; a weak D match, TRBD1 (5 bases). This CDR3 has 14 residues. CDR1 SGHAT and CDR2 FQDESV come from the germline V gene (reference sequence). V was cut by 5 bases and J by 7 bases, with 18 bases left in between. CDR3 region: CASSPDSGLREQYF. The CDR3 nucleotides are TGTGCCAGCAGCCCTGACAGTGGTCTTCGAGAGCAGTACTTC. Together with reference TRBV11-1 and TRBJ2-7, the CDR3 gives the full variable domain: EAEVAQSPRYKITEKSQAVAFWCDPISGHATLYWYRQILGQGPELLVQFQDESVVDDSQLPKDRFSAERLKGVDSTLKIQPAELGDSAMYLCASSPDSGLREQYFGPGTRLTVT.